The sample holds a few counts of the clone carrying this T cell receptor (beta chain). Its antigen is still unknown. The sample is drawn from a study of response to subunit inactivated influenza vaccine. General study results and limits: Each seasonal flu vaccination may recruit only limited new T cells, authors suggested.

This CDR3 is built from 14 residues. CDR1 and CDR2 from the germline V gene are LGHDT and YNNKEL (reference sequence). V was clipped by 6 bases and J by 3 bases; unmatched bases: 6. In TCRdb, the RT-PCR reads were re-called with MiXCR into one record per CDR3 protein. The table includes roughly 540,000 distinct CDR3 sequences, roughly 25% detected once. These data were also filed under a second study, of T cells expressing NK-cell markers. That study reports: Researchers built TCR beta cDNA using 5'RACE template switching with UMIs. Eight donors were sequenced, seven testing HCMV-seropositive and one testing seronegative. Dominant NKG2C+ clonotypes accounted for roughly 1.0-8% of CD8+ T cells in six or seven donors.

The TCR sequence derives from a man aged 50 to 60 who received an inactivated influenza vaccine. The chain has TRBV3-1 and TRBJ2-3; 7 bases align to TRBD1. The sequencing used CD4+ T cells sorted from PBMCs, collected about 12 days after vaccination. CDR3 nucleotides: TGTGCCAGCAGTCATACAGGGGCAACAGATACGCAGTATTTT. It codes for CASSHTGATDTQYF.